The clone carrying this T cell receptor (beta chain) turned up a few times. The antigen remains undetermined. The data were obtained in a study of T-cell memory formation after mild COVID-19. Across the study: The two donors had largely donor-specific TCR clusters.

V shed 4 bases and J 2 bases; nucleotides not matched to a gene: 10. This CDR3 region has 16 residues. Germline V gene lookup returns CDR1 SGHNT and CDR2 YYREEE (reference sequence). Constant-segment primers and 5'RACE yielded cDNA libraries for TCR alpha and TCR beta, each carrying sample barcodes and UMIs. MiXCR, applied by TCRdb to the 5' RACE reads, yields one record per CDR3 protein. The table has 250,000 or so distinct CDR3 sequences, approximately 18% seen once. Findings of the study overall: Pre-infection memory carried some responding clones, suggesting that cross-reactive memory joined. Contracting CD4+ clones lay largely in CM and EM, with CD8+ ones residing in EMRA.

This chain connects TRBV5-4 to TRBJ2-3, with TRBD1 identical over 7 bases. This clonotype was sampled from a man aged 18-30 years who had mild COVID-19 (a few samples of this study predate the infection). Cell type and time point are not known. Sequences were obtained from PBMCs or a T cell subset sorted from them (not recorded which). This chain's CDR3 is CASSLPDRVHTDTQYF. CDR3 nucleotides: TGTGCCAGCAGCCTGCCCGACAGGGTTCACACAGATACGCAGTATTTT. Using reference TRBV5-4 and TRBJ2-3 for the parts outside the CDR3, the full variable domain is ETGVTQSPTHLIKTRGQQVTLRCSSQSGHNTVSWYQQALGQGPQFIFQYYREEENGRGNFPPRFSGLQFPNYSSELNVNALELDDSALYLCASSLPDRVHTDTQYFGPGTRLTVL.